This TCR beta chain was found in a study of Ad26.COV2.S vaccination and SARS-CoV-2 variants. Study-level background: Dosing was one shot or two shots 56 days apart. Whole-study findings and limits: The TCR breadth and depth analyses may have understated or missed part of the total T cell responses.

Treatment specified: some 19 received Ad26.COV2.S at low or high dose, single or two shots; about 5 received placebo; per-sample allocation not given. Samples came from day 63 after the first vaccine or placebo injection. The CDR3 has 16 residues. Trimming cost V 2 bases and J 0 bases, with 14 bases left between them. Germline loops: CDR1 GTSNPN, CDR2 SVGIG (reference sequence). The repertoire was sequenced with immunoSEQ multiplex PCR; TCRdb's copy has only in-frame clones and lacks some. The sample has 250,000 or so clones, roughly 85% seen once. Worth noting for this clone: Its antigen is not identified.

This receptor was obtained from a person between 18 and 59 years old who received the Ad26.COV2.S COVID-19 vaccine or a placebo. The sample consisted of peripheral blood, taken in a trial of Ad26.COV2.S vaccine versus placebo. The chain recombines TRBV30 with TRBJ2-4; perhaps D is TRBD1 or TRBD2 (5 bases each). The CDR3 sequence: CAWSHIWGPAKNIQYF. DNA of the CDR3: TGTGCCTGGAGTCATATATGGGGACCAGCCAAAAACATTCAGTACTTC.